This T cell receptor beta chain was found in a study of regulatory T cells in long-lasting Graves disease. CDR3 regions were amplified by Arm-PCR using iRepertoire HTBI primers to build TCR beta libraries. Via MiXCR, TCRdb re-called the multiplex PCR reads, giving one row per CDR3 protein. Of about 440,000 distinct CDR3 sequences in the sample, 14% to 15% are singletons; the top ten hold around 15%. V was clipped by 5 bases and J by 5 bases; unmatched bases: 8. There are 14 residues in the CDR3. The V gene's germline CDR1 is SGHTA and CDR2 FQGNSA. The sample's time point: newly diagnosed GD, antithyroid drugs for less than 3 months. Construction of the TCR library relied on RNA isolated from PBMCs. Graves' disease diagnoses followed American Thyroid Association guidelines. This same sample was also taken into another study, of T cells in Graves' hyperthyroidism and ophthalmopathy.

The chain couples TRBV7-2 to TRBJ2-7; TRBD1 aligns across 8 bases. This TCR derives from a woman aged 25 to 39 with Graves disease. The sequencing here drew on peripheral blood mononuclear cells (PBMCs), taken at new diagnosis, from a patient treated with antithyroid drugs. The DNA of the CDR3 is TGTGCCAGCAGCCCAGACAGGGGAGCCCACGAGCAGTACTTC. This sequence encodes CASSPDRGAHEQYF.